Listed below are T cell receptor beta chains from one sample, sequenced in a study of response to subunit inactivated influenza vaccine. Using its own MiXCR run on the RT-PCR reads, TCRdb lists one record per CDR3 protein. This table has 600,000 to 700,000 distinct CDR3 sequences, 11% to 15% appearing once. Sequences were derived from PBMCs from blood, sampled around 15 days before vaccination. The receptors stem from a man aged 50-59 years who received an inactivated influenza vaccine. The CDR3 runs from the conserved cysteine through the conserved F or W. D genes are given only for firm matches. The listing skips clone size in some rows; elsewhere it reads once, few, many or a size class.

abundance	v_gene	d_gene	j_gene	CDR3aa	CDR3nt
.	TRBV12-3/TRBV12-4	.	TRBJ2-7	CASSLRPGNEQYF	TGTGCCAGCAGTTTGAGGCCAGGGAATGAGCAGTACTTC
.	TRBV20-1	TRBD2	TRBJ2-7	CSARGLAGVGYEQYF	TGCAGTGCTAGAGGACTAGCGGGAGTGGGCTACGAGCAGTACTTC
.	TRBV4-2	.	TRBJ2-2	CASSQDRGRLNTGELFF	TGTGCCAGCAGCCAAGATCGAGGACGGCTGAACACCGGGGAGCTGTTTTTT
few	TRBV27	.	TRBJ2-7	CASSFGPLPGHEQYF	TGTGCCAGCAGTTTTGGCCCACTGCCCGGCCACGAGCAGTACTTC
few	TRBV10-3	.	TRBJ1-5	CAISEMGREGPQHF	TGTGCCATCAGCGAAATGGGGAGAGAGGGGCCCCAGCATTTT
few	TRBV5-1	TRBD2	TRBJ2-1	CASSLLRGGGTYNEQFF	TGCGCCAGCAGCTTGTTACGCGGGGGGGGAACCTACAATGAGCAGTTCTTC
.	TRBV5-5	.	TRBJ2-1	CASSLRGASGGSYNEQFF	TGTGCCAGCAGCTTGAGGGGGGCCTCTGGGGGATCCTACAATGAGCAGTTCTTC
few	TRBV20-1	.	TRBJ2-2	CSARQGSATGELFF	TGCAGTGCTAGACAGGGTAGTGCCACCGGGGAGCTGTTTTTT
.	TRBV15	.	TRBJ2-7	CATSRAGSFYEQYF	TGTGCCACCAGCAGAGCCGGGTCGTTCTACGAGCAGTACTTC
.	TRBV6-2/TRBV6-3	.	TRBJ1-5	CASRLRDGRGNQPQHF	TGTGCCAGCAGATTAAGGGACGGCCGCGGCAATCAGCCCCAGCATTTT
many	TRBV29-1	.	TRBJ2-2	CSAKTGRDTGELFF	TGCAGCGCAAAGACAGGGAGGGACACCGGGGAGCTGTTTTTT
few	TRBV9	TRBD2	TRBJ2-7	CASSEAGAHYEQYF	TGTGCCAGCAGCGAAGCGGGAGCCCACTACGAGCAGTACTTC
few	TRBV7-2	.	TRBJ1-3	CASILGRGYGNTIYF	TGTGCCAGCATCCTCGGGAGGGGGTATGGAAACACCATATATTTT